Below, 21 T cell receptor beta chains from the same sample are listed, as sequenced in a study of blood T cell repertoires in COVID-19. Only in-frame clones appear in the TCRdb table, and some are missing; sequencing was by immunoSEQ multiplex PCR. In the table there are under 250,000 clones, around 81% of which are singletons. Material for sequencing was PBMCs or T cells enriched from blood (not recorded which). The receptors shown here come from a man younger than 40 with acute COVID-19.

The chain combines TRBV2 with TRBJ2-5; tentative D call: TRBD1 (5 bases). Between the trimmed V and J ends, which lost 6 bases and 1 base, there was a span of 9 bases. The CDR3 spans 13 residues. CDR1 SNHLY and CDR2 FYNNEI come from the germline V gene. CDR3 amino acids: CASSLDSQETQYF. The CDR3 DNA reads TGTGCCAGCAGCCTCGACAGCCAAGAGACCCAGTACTTC.

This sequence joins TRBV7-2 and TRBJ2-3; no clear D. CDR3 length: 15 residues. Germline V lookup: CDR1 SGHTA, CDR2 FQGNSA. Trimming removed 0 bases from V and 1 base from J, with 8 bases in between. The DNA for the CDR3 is TGTGCCAGCAGCTTAGCGGGCCATCGCACAGATACGCAGTATTTT. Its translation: CASSLAGHRTDTQYF.

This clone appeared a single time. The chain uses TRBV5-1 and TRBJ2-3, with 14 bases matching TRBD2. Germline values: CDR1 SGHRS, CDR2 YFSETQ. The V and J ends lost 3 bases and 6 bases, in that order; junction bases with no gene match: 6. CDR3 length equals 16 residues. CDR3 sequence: CASSSGLAGGRDTQYF. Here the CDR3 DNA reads TGCGCCAGCAGCTCCGGACTAGCGGGGGGCCGCGATACGCAGTATTTT.

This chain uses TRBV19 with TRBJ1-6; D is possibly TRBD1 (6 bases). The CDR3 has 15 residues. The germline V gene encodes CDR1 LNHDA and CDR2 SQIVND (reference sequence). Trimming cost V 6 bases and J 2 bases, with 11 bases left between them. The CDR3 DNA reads TGTGCCAGTAGCCCGGGGGGCCCCTATAATTCACCCCTCCACTTT. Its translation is CASSPGGPYNSPLHF.

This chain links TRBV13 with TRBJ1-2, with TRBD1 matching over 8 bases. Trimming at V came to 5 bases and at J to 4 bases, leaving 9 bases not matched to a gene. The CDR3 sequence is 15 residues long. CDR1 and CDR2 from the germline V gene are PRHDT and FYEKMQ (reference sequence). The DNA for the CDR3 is TGTGCCAGCAGCCCGCCAGGGGGCGGGTTCTATGGCTACACCTTC. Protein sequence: CASSPPGGGFYGYTF.

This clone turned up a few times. CDR3 sequence reads: CAISGGPGTGDGEKLFF. As DNA, the CDR3 is TGTGCCATCAGTGGCGGTCCCGGGACAGGGGACGGTGAAAAACTGTTTTTT. V gene TRBV10-3 combines with J gene TRBJ1-4; TRBD1 agrees at 10 bases. The CDR3 spans 17 residues. The V gene's germline CDR1 is ENHRY and CDR2 SYGVKD. V lost 4 bases and J lost 7; bases outside the gene matches: 12.

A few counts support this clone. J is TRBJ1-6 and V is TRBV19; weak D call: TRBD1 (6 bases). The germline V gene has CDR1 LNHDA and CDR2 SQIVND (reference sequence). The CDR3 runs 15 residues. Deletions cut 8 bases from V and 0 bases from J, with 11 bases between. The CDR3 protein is CASRQDNSYNSPLHF. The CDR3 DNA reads TGTGCCAGTCGACAGGATAACTCCTATAATTCACCCCTCCACTTT.

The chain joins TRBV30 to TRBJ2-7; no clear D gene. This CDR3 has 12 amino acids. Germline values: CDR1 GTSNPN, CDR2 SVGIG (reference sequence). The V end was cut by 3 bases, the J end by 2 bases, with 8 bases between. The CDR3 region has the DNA TGTGCCTGGAGGGGCCTTACCTACGAGCAGTACTTC. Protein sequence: CAWRGLTYEQYF.

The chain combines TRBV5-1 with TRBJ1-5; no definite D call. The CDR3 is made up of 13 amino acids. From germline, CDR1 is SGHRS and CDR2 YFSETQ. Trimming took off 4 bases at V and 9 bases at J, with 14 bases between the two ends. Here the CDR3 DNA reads TGCGCCAGCAGCCCGGACGGGGAAGGGCCCCAGCATTTT. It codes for CASSPDGEGPQHF.

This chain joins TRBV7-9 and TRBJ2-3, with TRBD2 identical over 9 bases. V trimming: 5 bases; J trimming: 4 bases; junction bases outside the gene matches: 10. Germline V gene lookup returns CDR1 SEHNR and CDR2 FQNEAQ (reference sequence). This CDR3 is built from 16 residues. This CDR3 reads CASSQKSGGISDTQYF. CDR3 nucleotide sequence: TGTGCCAGCAGCCAAAAGAGCGGGGGGATTTCAGATACGCAGTATTTT.

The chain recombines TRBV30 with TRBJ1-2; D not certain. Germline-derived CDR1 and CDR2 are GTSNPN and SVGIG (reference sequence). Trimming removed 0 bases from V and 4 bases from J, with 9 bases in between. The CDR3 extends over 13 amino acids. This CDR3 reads CAWSVSLSYGYTF. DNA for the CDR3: TGTGCCTGGAGTGTGAGTCTTTCCTATGGCTACACCTTC.

CDR3 loop: CASSTTRDRGNTIYF. The CDR3 DNA reads as TGTGCCAGCAGTACAACCCGGGACAGGGGAAACACCATATATTTT. The chain links TRBV2 to TRBJ1-3, with TRBD1 matching over 8 bases. Germline trimming cut 5 bases from V and 4 bases from J; bases unmatched to any gene: 7. Germline loops: CDR1 SNHLY, CDR2 FYNNEI. The CDR3 has 15 residues. Drawing the rest from reference TRBV2 and TRBJ1-3, the complete variable domain is EPEVTQTPSHQVTQMGQEVILRCVPISNHLYFYWYRQILGQKVEFLVSFYNNEISEKSEIFDDQFSVERPDGSNFTLKIRSTKLEDSAMYFCASSTTRDRGNTIYFGEGSWLTVV.

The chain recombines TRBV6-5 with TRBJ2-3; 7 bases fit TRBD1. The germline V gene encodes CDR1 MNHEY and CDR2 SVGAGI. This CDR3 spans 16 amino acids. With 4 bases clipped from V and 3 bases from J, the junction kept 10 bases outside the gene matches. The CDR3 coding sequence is TGTGCCAGCAGTTCTACGCCGGACAGGCGAACAGATACGCAGTATTTT. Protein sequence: CASSSTPDRRTDTQYF.

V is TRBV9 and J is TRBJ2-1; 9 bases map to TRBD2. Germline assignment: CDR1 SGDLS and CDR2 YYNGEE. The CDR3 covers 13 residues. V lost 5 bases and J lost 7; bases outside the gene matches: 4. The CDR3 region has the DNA TGTGCCAGCAGGCGACTAGCGGAGAATGAGCAGTTCTTC. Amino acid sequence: CASRRLAENEQFF.

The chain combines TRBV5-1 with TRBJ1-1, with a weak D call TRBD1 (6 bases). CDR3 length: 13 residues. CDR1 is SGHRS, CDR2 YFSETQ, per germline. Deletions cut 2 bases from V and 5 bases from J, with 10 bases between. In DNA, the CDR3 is TGCGCCAGCAGCTTCAGGGGCGGGACTGAAGCTTTCTTT. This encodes CASSFRGGTEAFF.

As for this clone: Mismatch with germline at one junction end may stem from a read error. The CDR3 region is CASTQTDSRGTEAFF. In DNA, the CDR3 is TGTGCCAGCACCCAAACGGACAGCAGGGGGACTGAAGCTTTCTTT. The V gene is TRBV3-1 (or the pseudogene TRBV3-2), the J gene TRBJ1-1; TRBD1 matches at 7 bases. Germline V gene lookup returns CDR1 LGHDT and CDR2 YNNKEL (reference sequence). CDR3 length: 15 residues.

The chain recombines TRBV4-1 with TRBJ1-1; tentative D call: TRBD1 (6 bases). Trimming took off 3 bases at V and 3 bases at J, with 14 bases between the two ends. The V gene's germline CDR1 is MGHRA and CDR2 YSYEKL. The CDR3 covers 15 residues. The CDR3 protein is CASSHTNRAYTEAFF. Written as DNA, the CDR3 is TGCGCCAGCAGCCATACAAACAGGGCGTACACTGAAGCTTTCTTT.

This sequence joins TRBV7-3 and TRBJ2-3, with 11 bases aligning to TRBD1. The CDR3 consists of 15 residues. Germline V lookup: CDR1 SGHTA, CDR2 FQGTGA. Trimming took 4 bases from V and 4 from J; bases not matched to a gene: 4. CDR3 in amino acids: CASSSGQGGADTQYF. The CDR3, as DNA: TGTGCCAGCAGCTCGGGACAGGGGGGAGCAGATACGCAGTATTTT.

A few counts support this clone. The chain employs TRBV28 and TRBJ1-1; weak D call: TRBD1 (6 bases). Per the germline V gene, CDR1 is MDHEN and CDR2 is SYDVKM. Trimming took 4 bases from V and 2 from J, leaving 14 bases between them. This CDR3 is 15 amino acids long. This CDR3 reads CASSSRTDVNTEAFF. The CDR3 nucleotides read TGTGCCAGCAGTTCCCGGACAGACGTTAACACTGAAGCTTTCTTT. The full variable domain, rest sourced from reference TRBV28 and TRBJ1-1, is DVKVTQSSRYLVKRTGEKVFLECVQDMDHENMFWYRQDPGLGLRLIYFSYDVKMKEKGDIPEGYSVSREKKERFSLILESASTNQTSMYLCASSSRTDVNTEAFFGQGTRLTVV.

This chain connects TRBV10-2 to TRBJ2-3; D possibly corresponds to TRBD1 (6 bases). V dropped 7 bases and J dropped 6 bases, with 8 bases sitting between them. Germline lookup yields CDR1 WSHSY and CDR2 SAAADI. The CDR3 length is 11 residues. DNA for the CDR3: TGCGCCAGCACCCAGGGGGATACGCAGTATTTT. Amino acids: CASTQGDTQYF.

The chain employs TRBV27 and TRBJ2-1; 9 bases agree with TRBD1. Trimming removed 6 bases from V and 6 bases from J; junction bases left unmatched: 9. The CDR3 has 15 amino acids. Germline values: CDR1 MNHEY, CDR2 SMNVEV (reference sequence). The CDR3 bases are TGTGCCAGCAGCGGACAGGGGACCATACGCAATGAGCAGTTCTTC. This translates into CASSGQGTIRNEQFF.